One and the same sample provided the 16 T cell receptor beta chains below, sequenced in a study of PD-1 blockade in mismatch repair-deficient tumors. This table comes from immunoSEQ multiplex PCR, and its TCRdb copy is limited to in-frame clones, with some not included. The sample records tens of thousands of clones, roughly 80% being singletons. The sequencing used peripheral blood, collected 12 weeks after starting pembrolizumab. The receptors shown here come from an adult with mismatch repair-deficient cancer.

This clone was counted a few times. This chain links TRBV7-2 with TRBJ2-4, with D maybe TRBD2 (6 bases). The length of the CDR3 is 15 residues. Deletions cut 1 base from V and 4 bases from J, with 11 bases between. Germline V gene sequence: CDR1 SGHTA, CDR2 FQGNSA. Written as DNA, the CDR3 is TGTGCCAGCAGCTTAGTTGGGAGGACAAAAAACATTCAGTACTTC. Translation: CASSLVGRTKNIQYF.

The chain couples TRBV6-1 to TRBJ2-1, with TRBD2 as a possible D gene (6 bases). The V gene's germline CDR1 is MNHNS and CDR2 SASEGT. The CDR3 is made up of 15 amino acids. V was trimmed by 2 bases and J by 6 bases, leaving 14 bases between them. The CDR3 is CASSEFGTGVNEQFF. The CDR3 DNA sequence: TGTGCCAGCAGTGAATTTGGCACGGGGGTCAATGAGCAGTTCTTC.

This chain connects TRBV9 to TRBJ2-5, with D possibly being TRBD2 (6 bases). CDR1 and CDR2 from the germline V gene are SGDLS and YYNGEE. The CDR3 runs 15 residues. V was cut by 4 bases and J by 0 bases, with 13 bases left in between. The CDR3 DNA reads as TGTGCCAGCAGCACGTTAGCGGCGTACCAAGAGACCCAGTACTTC. Translating gives CASSTLAAYQETQYF.

V is TRBV7-9 and J is TRBJ2-3; D possibly corresponds to TRBD2 (7 bases). This CDR3 spans 15 amino acids. Per the germline V gene, CDR1 is SEHNR and CDR2 is FQNEAQ (reference sequence). V dropped 4 bases and J dropped 3 bases, with 14 bases sitting between them. The CDR3 reads CASSYGGQRTDTQYF. The CDR3 region has the DNA TGTGCCAGCAGCTACGGGGGGCAGAGGACAGATACGCAGTATTTT.

The chain employs TRBV6-6 and TRBJ2-5, with 12 bases lining up with TRBD1. The CDR3 runs to 15 residues. Germline values: CDR1 MNHNY, CDR2 SVGAGI (reference sequence). J lost 5 bases, V lost 7 bases, and 8 bases had no gene match. CDR3 coding DNA: TGTGCCAGCACTCCGGGACAGGGGGCTGTTGAGACCCAGTACTTC. It translates to CASTPGQGAVETQYF.

J is TRBJ2-3 and V is TRBV11-2; 10 positions agree with TRBD2. The CDR3 is made up of 17 amino acids. Germline lookup yields CDR1 SGHAT and CDR2 FQNNGV. V lost 1 base, J lost 2 bases, and 6 bases stayed unmatched. CDR3 amino acids: CASSLGRTSGTTDTQYF. The CDR3 DNA follows: TGTGCCAGCAGCTTAGGTAGGACTAGCGGAACCACAGATACGCAGTATTTT. Complete variable domain (other parts from reference TRBV11-2 and TRBJ2-3): EAGVAQSPRYKIIEKRQSVAFWCNPISGHATLYWYQQILGQGPKLLIQFQNNGVVDDSQLPKDRFSAERLKGVDSTLKIQPAKLEDSAVYLCASSLGRTSGTTDTQYFGPGTRLTVL.

A single count supports this clone. J is TRBJ1-2 and V is TRBV2, with D perhaps TRBD1 (5 bases). V lost 5 bases, J lost 7 bases, and 17 bases lay in between. This CDR3 comprises 14 residues. CDR1 SNHLY and CDR2 FYNNEI come from the germline V gene. CDR3 nucleotides: TGTGCCAGCAGTCCAAACATCAGGGTCCTTGGCTACACCTTC. Encoded protein: CASSPNIRVLGYTF.

The V gene is TRBV5-6, the J gene TRBJ2-5; D unclear. Germline V gene lookup returns CDR1 SGHDT and CDR2 YYEEEE. The CDR3 extends over 14 amino acids. Trimming left V 1 base short and J 0 bases short, with 7 bases between. The CDR3 region is CASSLTLHQETQYF. The DNA of the CDR3 is TGTGCCAGCAGCTTGACTCTACACCAAGAGACCCAGTACTTC. Using reference TRBV5-6 and TRBJ2-5 for the parts outside the CDR3, the full variable domain is DAGVTQSPTHLIKTRGQQVTLRCSPKSGHDTVSWYQQALGQGPQFIFQYYEEEERQRGNFPDRFSGHQFPNYSSELNVNALLLGDSALYLCASSLTLHQETQYFGPGTRLLVL.

The rearrangement links TRBV5-4 to TRBJ2-3; 8 positions agree with TRBD2. The CDR3 covers 12 residues. J was trimmed by 6 bases and V by 10 bases; bases with no gene match: 7. Germline V gene data show CDR1 as SGHNT and CDR2 as YYREEE (reference sequence). For the CDR3, the DNA is TGTGCCTTTAGCGGGACGCCCGATACGCAGTATTTT. Translating it yields CAFSGTPDTQYF.

Here the CDR3 reads CASSSTGGWPQHF. DNA for the CDR3: TGTGCCAGCAGCTCGACAGGGGGCTGGCCCCAGCATTTT. The rearrangement uses TRBV5-4 and TRBJ1-5; 10 bases are a match to TRBD1. Germline CDR1 SGHNT, CDR2 YYREEE (reference sequence). Germline trimming cut 3 bases from V and 9 bases from J; bases unmatched to any gene: 3. The CDR3 is 13 amino acids.

This chain joins TRBV5-6 and TRBJ2-7; 8 positions match TRBD2. Trimming cost V 6 bases and J 0 bases; bases outside gene matches: 11. The CDR3 totals 16 residues. Germline assignment: CDR1 SGHDT and CDR2 YYEEEE. This chain's CDR3 is CASTPKERGSSYEQYF. DNA of the CDR3: TGTGCCAGCACCCCGAAGGAGCGGGGGAGCTCCTACGAGCAGTACTTC.

The V and J genes are TRBV5-1 and TRBJ2-1, with a tentative D call TRBD2 (5 bases). This CDR3 comprises 14 residues. V lost 3 bases and J lost 8, with 15 bases in between. Germline V gene data show CDR1 as SGHRS and CDR2 as YFSETQ. The CDR3 loop is CASSSRPAGDEQFF. CDR3 nucleotides: TGCGCCAGCAGCTCACGGCCTGCGGGCGATGAGCAGTTCTTC.

V and J are TRBV4-2 and TRBJ2-1, with 16 bases aligning to TRBD2. J gave up 7 bases and V 0 bases, and 12 bases lay outside the gene matches. Germline V gene data show CDR1 as LGHNA and CDR2 as YNFKEQ. CDR3 length: 20 amino acids. Here the CDR3 reads CASSQEGGGLAGGRANEQFF. As DNA, the CDR3 is TGTGCCAGCAGCCAAGAGGGTGGGGGACTAGCGGGAGGGCGGGCGAATGAGCAGTTCTTC.

The chain joins TRBV2 to TRBJ1-4, with 7 nucleotides matching TRBD1. The CDR3 extends over 15 amino acids. From germline, CDR1 is SNHLY and CDR2 FYNNEI. Germline trimming cut 9 bases from V and 5 bases from J; bases unmatched to any gene: 12. Written as DNA, the CDR3 is TGTGCCAGTATCCTTCTGACAGGGAGGAATGAAAAACTGTTTTTT. Protein product: CASILLTGRNEKLFF.

The chain links TRBV7-2 to TRBJ2-1, with 11 positions matching TRBD2. The CDR3 covers 15 residues. After removal of 3 bases from V and 8 bases from J, the junction contained 6 bases not matched to a gene. Germline V gene data show CDR1 as SGHTA and CDR2 as FQGNSA. The CDR3 loop reads CASSFGSGRADEQFF. In nucleotides, the CDR3 is TGTGCCAGCAGCTTTGGTAGCGGGAGGGCGGATGAGCAGTTCTTC. The full variable domain, rest sourced from reference TRBV7-2 and TRBJ2-1, is GAGVSQSPSNKVTEKGKDVELRCDPISGHTALYWYRQSLGQGLEFLIYFQGNSAPDKSGLPSDRFSAERTGGSVSTLTIQRTQQEDSAVYLCASSFGSGRADEQFFGPGTRLTVL.

The gene calls are TRBV30 and TRBJ1-1; D is unresolved. Germline V lookup: CDR1 GTSNPN, CDR2 SVGIG (reference sequence). CDR3 length: 13 residues. Trimming removed 2 bases from V and 6 bases from J, with 13 bases in between. CDR3 sequence (DNA): TGTGCCTGGAGTACAGACGTTACATCTGAAGCTTTCTTT. It codes for CAWSTDVTSEAFF. Looking up the rest from reference TRBV30 and TRBJ1-1 gives the full variable domain: SQTIHQWPATLVQPVGSPLSLECTVEGTSNPNLYWYRQAAGRGLQLLFYSVGIGQISSEVPQNLSASRPQDRQFILSSKKLLLSDSGFYLCAWSTDVTSEAFFGQGTRLTVV.